These 9 T cell receptor beta chains came from one sample sequenced in a study of cytomegalovirus exposure and HLA in healthy donors (dated 2017 in TCRdb). Library creation used the immunoSEQ multiplex PCR assay. A mixture of 60 forward primers for TCR Vbeta segments and 13 reverse primers for TCR Jbeta segments was used in the multiplex PCR. Imported from immuneACCESS, the table was reduced by TCRdb to in-frame sequences with V and J called. These copies leave out some clones; in studies compared against another copy, an unresolved V gene accounts for under half, and the cause of the remainder is not known. For this sample the table gives around 99,000 clones, of which 73% were detected only once. The ten largest clonotypes hold around 8% of the sample. Sequenced: PBMCs. The source of these receptors is a man between 35 and 55 years old in good health and CMV-seronegative.

The J gene is TRBJ1-6, the V gene TRBV2; D possibly corresponds to TRBD1 (5 bases). The germline CDR1 and CDR2 sequences are SNHLY and FYNNEI. This CDR3 is 14 amino acids long. V was pared by 6 bases and J by 9 bases, with 15 bases between. CDR3 DNA: TGTGCCAGCAGGGAGACAGTCGGCCCTTCACCCCTCCACTTT. Protein: CASRETVGPSPLHF.

The chain joins TRBV4-2 to TRBJ2-5; D possibly corresponds to TRBD1 (5 bases). The CDR3 spans 14 residues. V lost 1 base and J lost 4, with 10 bases in between. Germline loops: CDR1 LGHNA, CDR2 YNFKEQ. CDR3 bases: TGTGCCAGCAGCCAAGGGTCGCAGGGAGAGACCCAGTACTTC. Encoded protein: CASSQGSQGETQYF.

This clone occurred a few times. This chain uses TRBV9 with TRBJ1-2; 9 bases are shared with TRBD1. This CDR3 has 12 amino acids. V lost 1 base and J lost 10; bases outside the gene matches: 2. CDR1 and CDR2 from the germline V gene are SGDLS and YYNGEE. CDR3 protein: CASSVQQGAYTF. The DNA of the CDR3 is TGTGCCAGCAGCGTACAACAGGGGGCCTACACCTTC.

This chain uses TRBV4-1 with TRBJ2-1, with TRBD1 matching 7 bases. Germline V CDR1 and CDR2: MGHRA, YSYEKL. This CDR3 has 15 residues. V trimming: 4 bases; J trimming: 10 bases; junction bases outside the gene matches: 13. As DNA, the CDR3 is TGCGCCAGCAGCCCCCCGACAGGGACCCGCCTCGAGCAGTTCTTC. The encoded protein is CASSPPTGTRLEQFF.

This clone was seen a few times. The V gene is TRBV9, the J gene TRBJ2-7; 12 bases are a match to TRBD2. The ends lost 4 bases at V and 2 bases at J; junction bases unmatched: 10. The germline CDR1 and CDR2 sequences are SGDLS and YYNGEE. The CDR3 is 17 amino acids. Written as DNA, the CDR3 is TGTGCCAGCAGCCCCTACCCTAGCGGGGGGGCCGCCTACGAGCAGTACTTC. Its translation: CASSPYPSGGAAYEQYF. Full variable domain (remainder filled in from reference TRBV9 and TRBJ2-7): DSGVTQTPKHLITATGQRVTLRCSPRSGDLSVYWYQQSLDQGLQFLIQYYNGEERAKGNILERFSAQQFPDLHSELNLSSLELGDSALYFCASSPYPSGGAAYEQYFGPGTRLTVT.

This clone was recorded once. The V and J genes are TRBV4-2 and TRBJ2-7, with D perhaps TRBD2 (5 bases). This CDR3 is built from 14 residues. The germline V and J ends were trimmed by 0 bases and 4 bases, with 10 bases remaining between them. Germline loops: CDR1 LGHNA, CDR2 YNFKEQ. The CDR3 region is CASSQDLTGYEQYF. CDR3 DNA: TGTGCCAGCAGCCAAGATCTTACGGGATACGAGCAGTACTTC.

This clone was found a few times. Other DNA sequences in this sample translate to the same CDR3. The chain has TRBV9 and TRBJ2-3; D perhaps matches TRBD2 (7 bases). The CDR3 is 16 residues long. Germline CDR1 reads SGDLS; CDR2 reads YYNGEE. Trimming shortened V by 2 bases and J by 1 base, and 14 bases separated the two germline ends. The CDR3 protein is CASSVGGGSGTDTQYF. The CDR3 DNA sequence: TGTGCCAGCAGCGTTGGGGGGGGCTCTGGCACAGATACGCAGTATTTT.

This clone was observed once. V usage is TRBV11-3 and J usage is TRBJ2-1, with D possibly TRBD2 on 6 matching bases. Germline V lookup: CDR1 SGHNT, CDR2 YENEEA. V shed 5 bases and J shed 9 bases, with 17 bases lying between them. This CDR3 spans 14 amino acids. The CDR3: CASSLGGVGSEQFF. The DNA of the CDR3 is TGTGCCAGCAGCCTGGGGGGTGTTGGATCTGAGCAGTTCTTC.

This chain's CDR3 is CASSPTGGWGTEAFF. The CDR3 DNA sequence: TGTGCCAGCAGCCCCACAGGGGGCTGGGGCACTGAAGCTTTCTTT. The chain recombines TRBV7-2 with TRBJ1-1; 9 bases agree with TRBD1. The V gene's germline CDR1 is SGHTA and CDR2 FQGNSA. This CDR3 has 15 amino acids. V shed 5 bases, J shed 4 bases, and the junction held 8 bases outside the gene matches.